These T cell receptor beta chains were read from a single sample in a study of T cells in Graves' hyperthyroidism and ophthalmopathy. TCRdb re-derived calls from the multiplex PCR reads in MiXCR, one entry per CDR3 protein. The repertoire holds hundreds of thousands of distinct CDR3 sequences, with 22% as singletons. Sequenced: blood. The receptors were sampled from a woman in her 70s with Graves' ophthalmopathy. The CDR3 runs from the conserved cysteine through the conserved F or W. The order of the fields is V gene, clone size, D gene, J gene, CDR3 protein, CDR3 DNA. The D gene is left open where the match is weak. Clone size appears in some rows only: once, few, many, or a class for an expanded clone.

v_call: TRBV5-1
clone_size: few
d_call: .
j_call: TRBJ2-7
cdr3_aa: CASSLPEGLYEQYF
cdr3_nt: TGCGCCAGCAGCTTGCCGGAGGGGCTCTACGAGCAGTACTTC

v_call: TRBV9
clone_size: .
d_call: .
j_call: TRBJ2-1
cdr3_aa: CASSVDRATYNEQFF
cdr3_nt: TGTGCCAGCAGCGTGGATAGGGCGACCTACAATGAGCAGTTCTTC

v_call: TRBV19
clone_size: few
d_call: .
j_call: TRBJ1-1
cdr3_aa: CASRWSGEGTEAFF
cdr3_nt: TGTGCCAGTAGGTGGTCTGGGGAGGGCACTGAAGCTTTCTTT

v_call: TRBV7-2
clone_size: few
d_call: .
j_call: TRBJ1-1
cdr3_aa: CASSSPSRGVAEAFF
cdr3_nt: TGTGCCAGCAGCTCTCCCTCACGAGGGGTCGCTGAAGCTTTCTTT

v_call: TRBV12-3/TRBV12-4
clone_size: many
d_call: .
j_call: TRBJ2-5
cdr3_aa: CASASLAETQYF
cdr3_nt: TGTGCCAGCGCATCCCTAGCGGAGACCCAGTACTTC

v_call: TRBV19
clone_size: once
d_call: .
j_call: TRBJ1-5
cdr3_aa: CASSKGRDQPQHF
cdr3_nt: TGTGCCAGTAGTAAAGGGAGAGATCAGCCCCAGCATTTT

v_call: TRBV7-2
clone_size: few
d_call: TRBD1
j_call: TRBJ1-2
cdr3_aa: CASSLAPTGGYGYTF
cdr3_nt: TGTGCCAGCAGCTTAGCCCCAACAGGGGGTTATGGCTACACCTTC

v_call: TRBV6-2/TRBV6-3
clone_size: many
d_call: .
j_call: TRBJ2-7
cdr3_aa: CASRQTGPYEQYF
cdr3_nt: TGTGCCAGCAGACAGACAGGACCCTACGAGCAGTACTTC

v_call: TRBV11-2
clone_size: .
d_call: TRBD2
j_call: TRBJ2-7
cdr3_aa: CASSRAGTSGEQYF
cdr3_nt: TGTGCCAGCAGCCGCGCTGGGACTAGCGGCGAGCAGTACTTC

v_call: TRBV25-1
clone_size: .
d_call: .
j_call: TRBJ2-7
cdr3_aa: CASSERGSEQYF
cdr3_nt: TGTGCCAGCAGTGAAAGGGGATCCGAGCAGTACTTC